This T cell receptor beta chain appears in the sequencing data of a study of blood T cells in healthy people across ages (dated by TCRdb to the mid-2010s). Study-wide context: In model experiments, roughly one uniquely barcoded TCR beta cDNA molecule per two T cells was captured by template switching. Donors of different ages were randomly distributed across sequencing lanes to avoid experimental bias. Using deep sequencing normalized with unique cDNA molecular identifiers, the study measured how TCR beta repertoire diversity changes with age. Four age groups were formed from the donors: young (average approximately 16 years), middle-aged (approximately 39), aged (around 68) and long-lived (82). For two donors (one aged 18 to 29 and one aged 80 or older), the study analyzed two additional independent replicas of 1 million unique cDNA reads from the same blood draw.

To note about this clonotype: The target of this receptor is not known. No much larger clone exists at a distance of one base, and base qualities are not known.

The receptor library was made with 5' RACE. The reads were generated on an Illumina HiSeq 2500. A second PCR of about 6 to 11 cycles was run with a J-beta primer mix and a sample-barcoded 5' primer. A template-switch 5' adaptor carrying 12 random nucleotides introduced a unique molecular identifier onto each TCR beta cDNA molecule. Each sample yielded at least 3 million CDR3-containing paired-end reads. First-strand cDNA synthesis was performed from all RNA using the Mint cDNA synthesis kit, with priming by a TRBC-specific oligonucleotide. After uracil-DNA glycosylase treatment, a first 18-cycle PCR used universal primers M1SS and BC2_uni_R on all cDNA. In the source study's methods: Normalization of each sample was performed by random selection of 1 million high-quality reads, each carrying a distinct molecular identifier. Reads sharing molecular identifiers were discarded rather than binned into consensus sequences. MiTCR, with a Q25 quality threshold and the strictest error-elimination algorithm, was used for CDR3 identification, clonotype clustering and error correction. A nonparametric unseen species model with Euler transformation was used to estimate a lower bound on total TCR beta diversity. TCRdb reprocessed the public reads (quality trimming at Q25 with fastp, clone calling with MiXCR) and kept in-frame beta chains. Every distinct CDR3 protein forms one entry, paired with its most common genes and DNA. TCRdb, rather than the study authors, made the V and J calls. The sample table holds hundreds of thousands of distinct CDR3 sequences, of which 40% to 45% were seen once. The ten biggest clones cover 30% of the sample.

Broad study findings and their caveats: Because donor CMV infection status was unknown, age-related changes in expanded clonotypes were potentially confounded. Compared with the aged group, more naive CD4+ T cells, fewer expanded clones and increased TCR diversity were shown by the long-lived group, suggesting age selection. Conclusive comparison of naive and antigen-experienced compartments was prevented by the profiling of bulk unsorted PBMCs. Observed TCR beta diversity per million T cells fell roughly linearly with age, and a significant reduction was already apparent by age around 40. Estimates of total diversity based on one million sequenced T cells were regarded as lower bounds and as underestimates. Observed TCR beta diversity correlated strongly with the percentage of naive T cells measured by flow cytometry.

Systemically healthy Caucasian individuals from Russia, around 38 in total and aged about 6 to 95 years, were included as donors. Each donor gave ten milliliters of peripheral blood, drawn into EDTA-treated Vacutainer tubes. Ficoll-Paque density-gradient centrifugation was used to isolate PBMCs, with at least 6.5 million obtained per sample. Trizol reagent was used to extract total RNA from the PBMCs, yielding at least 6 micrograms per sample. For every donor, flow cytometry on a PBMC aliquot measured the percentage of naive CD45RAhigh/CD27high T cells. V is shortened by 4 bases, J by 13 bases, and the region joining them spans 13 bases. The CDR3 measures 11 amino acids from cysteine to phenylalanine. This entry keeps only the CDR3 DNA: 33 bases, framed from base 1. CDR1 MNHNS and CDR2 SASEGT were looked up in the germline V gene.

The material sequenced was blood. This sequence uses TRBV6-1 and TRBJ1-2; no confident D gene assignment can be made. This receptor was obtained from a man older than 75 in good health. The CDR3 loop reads CASSVGVACTF. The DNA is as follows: TGTGCCAGCAGTGTTGGGGTGGCTTGCACCTTC.